These 19 T cell receptor beta chains originate from one sample sequenced in a study of shared clonotypes between healthy human individuals (dated by TCRdb to the early 2020s). Library preparation used the immunoSEQ multiplex PCR assay. TCRdb provides this immuneACCESS table in a form limited to in-frame rearrangements. Some clones are lacking; in checked studies, under half of them reflect an unresolved V gene, and why the rest are absent is not known. The table for this sample lists around 1.9 million clones; over 85% of them were counted only once. Of the sample, about 1.6% falls within the top ten clones. CD8 naive samples consisted of CD45RO-negative cells that were positively selected for CCR7, yielding a CD45RA+CCR7+ population without TemRA cells. Sequenced material: naive CD8+ T cells from PBMCs. The intended sense of this specimen's cell subset or site label: CD45RA+CCR7+. The source of these receptors is a man aged 18 to 30 in good health. Some clones in this sample may be carry-over from other donors' samples.

This clone was seen more than once but under ten times. The chain links TRBV7-9 to TRBJ1-1; D is possibly TRBD1 (5 bases). CDR3 length: 11 amino acids. V lost 4 bases and J lost 6, with 6 bases in between. From germline, CDR1 is SEHNR and CDR2 FQNEAQ (reference sequence). The CDR3 DNA is TGTGCCAGCAGCTGGGGGGCTGAAGCTTTCTTT. It codes for CASSWGAEAFF.

V gene TRBV2 combines with J gene TRBJ1-2; D is perhaps TRBD1 (5 bases). The germline V gene has CDR1 SNHLY and CDR2 FYNNEI. V lost 0 bases and J lost 6, with 14 bases in between. The CDR3 runs 15 residues. CDR3 in amino acids: CASSEARGSINGYTF. DNA of the CDR3: TGTGCCAGCAGTGAAGCGCGGGGCTCGATCAATGGCTACACCTTC. Full variable domain (outside the CDR3, taken from reference TRBV2 and TRBJ1-2): EPEVTQTPSHQVTQMGQEVILRCVPISNHLYFYWYRQILGQKVEFLVSFYNNEISEKSEIFDDQFSVERPDGSNFTLKIRSTKLEDSAMYFCASSEARGSINGYTFGSGTRLTVV.

This clone has only one observation. The chain couples TRBV5-5 to TRBJ2-7, with a weak D call TRBD2 (6 bases). Trimming shortened V by 3 bases and J by 3 bases, and 16 bases separated the two germline ends. CDR3 size: 15 residues. The germline CDR1 and CDR2 sequences are SGHKS and YYEKEE (reference sequence). The CDR3 nucleotides are TGTGCCAGCAGCTACCCGGGACTCCAACTCTACGAGCAGTACTTC. Its protein is CASSYPGLQLYEQYF.

The gene calls are TRBV6-5 and TRBJ1-1; 7 bases align to TRBD1. V shed 5 bases, J shed 0 bases, and the junction held 6 bases outside the gene matches. This CDR3 comprises 15 residues. Germline V gene data show CDR1 as MNHEY and CDR2 as SVGAGI. The CDR3 loop is CASSTTGPMNTEAFF. The CDR3, as DNA: TGTGCCAGCAGTACGACAGGGCCGATGAACACTGAAGCTTTCTTT.

The V and J genes are TRBV6-5 and TRBJ2-2, with D maybe TRBD1 (6 bases). V was trimmed by 3 bases and J by 1 base, leaving 12 bases between them. Germline CDR1 MNHEY, CDR2 SVGAGI. The CDR3 has 16 residues. CDR3 in DNA: TGTGCCAGCAGTTATTCGGCCAGGGGGAACACCGGGGAGCTGTTTTTT. Its protein product is CASSYSARGNTGELFF.

In this sample, this clone turned up once. V gene TRBV7-2 combines with J gene TRBJ2-1; D is unresolved. The CDR3 extends over 12 amino acids. CDR1 and CDR2 (germline): SGHTA, FQGNSA. V lost 5 bases and J lost 8, with 10 bases in between. The CDR3 region has the DNA TGTGCCAGCAGCAGACGTTGGGATGAGCAGTTCTTC. It yields the protein CASSRRWDEQFF.

The chain recombines TRBV29-1 with TRBJ2-3; 7 bases align to TRBD1. The CDR3 sequence is 14 residues long. CDR1 SQVTM and CDR2 ANQGSEA come from the germline V gene. Unmatched junction bases numbered 7, after V lost 7 bases and J lost 0 bases. This CDR3 is CSATGATSTDTQYF. The CDR3 region has the DNA TGCAGCGCAACAGGGGCAACAAGCACAGATACGCAGTATTTT.

The gene calls are TRBV4-1 and TRBJ2-3; 9 bases map to TRBD1. J gave up 6 bases and V 4 bases, and 17 bases lay outside the gene matches. CDR1 is MGHRA and CDR2 is YSYEKL in the germline V gene. This CDR3 is built from 18 residues. DNA of the CDR3: TGCGCCAGCAGCCTGGTTGGGGGTACAGGGGGCCCAGAGGATACGCAGTATTTT. It specifies CASSLVGGTGGPEDTQYF.

The rearrangement joins TRBV19 to TRBJ2-7; 9 bases map to TRBD1. This CDR3 contains 12 residues. V lost 8 bases to trimming and J lost 6 bases; unmatched junction nucleotides: 5. Germline CDR1 LNHDA, CDR2 SQIVND (reference sequence). The CDR3 nucleotides are TGTGCCAGTGGCGGGACAGGGACCGAGCAGTACTTC. This gives the protein CASGGTGTEQYF.

The V call is TRBV13, the J call TRBJ2-7, with D maybe TRBD2 (5 bases). Trimming left V 2 bases short and J 3 bases short, with 14 bases between. Germline V gives CDR1 PRHDT, CDR2 FYEKMQ (reference sequence). This CDR3 is built from 15 residues. The CDR3 nucleotides read TGTGCCAGCAGCTTACGGGCGGAGACTATCTACGAGCAGTACTTC. Translating it yields CASSLRAETIYEQYF. The variable domain in full, completed from reference TRBV13 and TRBJ2-7, reads AAGVIQSPRHLIKEKRETATLKCYPIPRHDTVYWYQQGPGQDPQFLISFYEKMQSDKGSIPDRFSAQQFSDYHSELNMSSLELGDSALYFCASSLRAETIYEQYFGPGTRLTVT.

The chain links TRBV4-2 to TRBJ2-3, with D possibly being TRBD2 (5 bases). The V gene's germline CDR1 is LGHNA and CDR2 YNFKEQ. Trimming shortened V by 0 bases and J by 3 bases, and 13 bases separated the two germline ends. CDR3 size: 16 residues. In DNA form, the CDR3 reads TGTGCCAGCAGCCAAGAATCGGGGAGACCAACAGATACGCAGTATTTT. Its translation: CASSQESGRPTDTQYF.

The rearrangement joins TRBV10-3 to TRBJ2-7; perhaps D is TRBD1 or TRBD2 (5 bases each). CDR1 is ENHRY and CDR2 is SYGVKD in the germline V gene. There are 13 residues in the CDR3. Trimming stripped 0 bases from V and 9 bases from J, with 12 bases between. The CDR3 region is CAISESWGTVQYF. CDR3 in DNA: TGTGCCATCAGTGAGTCCTGGGGGACGGTGCAGTACTTC.

For the CDR3, the DNA is TGTGCCAGCAACGGCGGGAGCTCCTACAATGAGCAGTTCTTC. The encoded protein is CASNGGSSYNEQFF. The chain uses TRBV28 and TRBJ2-1, with TRBD2 matching 7 bases. CDR1 is MDHEN, CDR2 SYDVKM, per germline. With V trimmed by 7 bases and J by 0 bases, 3 bases remained unmatched. This CDR3 region has 14 residues.

The J gene is TRBJ1-1, the V gene TRBV6-6, with 9 bases fitting TRBD1. The junction had 16 bases not matched to a gene; V was cut back by 7 bases and J by 7 bases. From germline, CDR1 is MNHNY and CDR2 SVGAGI (reference sequence). The CDR3 consists of 16 residues. CDR3 residues: CASIITGTGRPNEAFF. Here the CDR3 DNA reads TGTGCCAGCATCATAACTGGGACAGGGAGACCCAATGAAGCTTTCTTT.

This chain joins TRBV28 and TRBJ2-1; 9 positions match TRBD2. J gave up 5 bases and V 2 bases, and 4 bases lay outside the gene matches. The CDR3 consists of 15 residues. Germline CDR1 is MDHEN and CDR2 is SYDVKM. Here the CDR3 DNA reads TGTGCCAGCAGTTTAGCGGGAGGGATTAACAATGAGCAGTTCTTC. Residues: CASSLAGGINNEQFF.

The J gene is TRBJ2-3, the V gene TRBV13; D is undetermined. Trimming shortened V by 5 bases and J by 8 bases, and 20 bases separated the two germline ends. The germline CDR1 and CDR2 sequences are PRHDT and FYEKMQ (reference sequence). The CDR3 consists of 15 residues. The CDR3 loop reads CASSEDGPRHLTQYF. The CDR3 DNA is TGTGCCAGCAGCGAGGACGGGCCTCGGCACCTTACGCAGTATTTT.

The rearrangement uses TRBV28 and TRBJ2-1, with D unresolved. There are 16 residues in the CDR3. The ends were cut back, 5 bases at V and 2 bases at J, with 16 bases in the middle. In germline, CDR1 is MDHEN, CDR2 SYDVKM. CDR3 loop: CASSPLLAETYNEQFF. The CDR3 nucleotides read TGTGCCAGCAGTCCCCTCCTGGCGGAGACCTACAATGAGCAGTTCTTC.

This chain links TRBV7-2 with TRBJ1-1, with D possibly being TRBD1 (5 bases). Germline CDR1 is SGHTA and CDR2 is FQGNSA. V lost 7 bases and J 3 bases, leaving 9 bases between the germline ends. The CDR3 runs to 12 residues. CDR3 region: CASIQGYTEAFF. The CDR3 DNA follows: TGTGCCAGCATCCAGGGCTACACTGAAGCTTTCTTT.

This rearrangement joins TRBV29-1 to TRBJ2-3, with D perhaps being TRBD1 or TRBD2 (5 bases each). The V and J ends lost 4 bases and 0 bases respectively, with 20 bases between them. Germline CDR1 reads SQVTM; CDR2 reads ANQGSEA. The CDR3 has 17 amino acids. Here the CDR3 DNA reads TGCAGCGTTGGGTTGGGACCCTGGAACCCTAGCACAGATACGCAGTATTTT. It encodes CSVGLGPWNPSTDTQYF.